This T cell receptor (beta chain) was identified during a study of early T cells in non-severe SARS-CoV-2 infection. Study-level points and caveats: In VDJdb matching, anti-spike CD8 responses were favored while private and CD4 specificities went missing.

To note about this clonotype: Its cognate antigen is unknown.

Each single cDNA molecule received a unique molecular identifier. TCRdb used MiXCR to reprocess the 5' RACE reads, holding one entry per CDR3 protein. The table has 55,000 to 70,000 distinct CDR3 sequences, roughly 4.8% seen once. This receptor was obtained from an adult who was a healthcare worker with PCR-confirmed SARS-CoV-2 infection or an uninfected control (not recorded which). The donor label of this sample is uncertain. Here the sequenced sample was whole blood, taken at baseline.

The CDR3 sequence: CASSQAGGSYNEQFF. CDR3 sequence (DNA): TGTGCCAGCAGCCAGGCGGGGGGCTCCTACAATGAGCAGTTCTTC. This chain joins TRBV7-9 and TRBJ2-1; 8 nucleotides align to TRBD2. The trim removed 5 bases at V and 0 bases at J, leaving 3 bases unmatched. The CDR3 consists of 15 residues. Germline loops: CDR1 SEHNR, CDR2 FQNEAQ (reference sequence).